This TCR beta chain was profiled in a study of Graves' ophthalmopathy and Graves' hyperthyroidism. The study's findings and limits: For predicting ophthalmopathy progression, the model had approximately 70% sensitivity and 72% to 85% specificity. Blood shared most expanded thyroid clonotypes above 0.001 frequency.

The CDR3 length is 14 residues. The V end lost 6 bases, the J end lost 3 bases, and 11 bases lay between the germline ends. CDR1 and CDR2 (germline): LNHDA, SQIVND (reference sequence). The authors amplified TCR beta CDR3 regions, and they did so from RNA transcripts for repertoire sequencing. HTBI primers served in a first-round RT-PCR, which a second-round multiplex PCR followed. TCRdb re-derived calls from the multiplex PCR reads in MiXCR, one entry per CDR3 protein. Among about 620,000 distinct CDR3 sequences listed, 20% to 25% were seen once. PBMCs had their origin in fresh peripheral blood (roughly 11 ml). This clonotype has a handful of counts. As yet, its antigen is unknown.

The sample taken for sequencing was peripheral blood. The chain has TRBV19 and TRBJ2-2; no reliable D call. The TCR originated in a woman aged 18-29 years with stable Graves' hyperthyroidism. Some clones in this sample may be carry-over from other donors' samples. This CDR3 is CASSLNGHTGELFF. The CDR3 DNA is TGTGCCAGTAGCCTGAACGGGCACACCGGGGAGCTGTTTTTT.